The 6 T cell receptor beta chains listed next were all sequenced from one sample in a study of T cell responses to AZD1222 COVID-19 vaccine (dated by TCRdb to about 2021). The sample's time point label, in plain terms: baseline before first vaccination. Library generation was performed with the immunoSEQ multiplex PCR assay. Not all clones reach the TCRdb copy of this immuneACCESS table, which keeps in-frame sequences only. Checked studies attribute under half of the gap to unresolved V genes and leave the rest unexplained. Here the sample has about 92,000 clones; around 90% occur a single time. The ten largest clones represent about a quarter of the sample. This sample comprised peripheral blood, obtained on day 0 of AZD1222 vaccination. The receptors derive from an adult in good health.

V usage is TRBV7-9 and J usage is TRBJ2-5; the D gene is possibly TRBD1 (6 bases). The CDR3 spans 15 residues. The V gene lost 5 bases and the J gene lost 5 bases, with 18 bases spanning the gap. Germline lookup yields CDR1 SEHNR and CDR2 FQNEAQ (reference sequence). CDR3 loop: CASSPGPWGRETQYF. CDR3 in DNA: TGTGCCAGCAGCCCCGGGCCTTGGGGGCGGGAGACCCAGTACTTC.

The chain has TRBV6-2 or TRBV6-3 and TRBJ2-7; 11 nucleotides line up with TRBD2. The germline V gene has CDR1 MNHEY and CDR2 SVGEGT. The V segment lost 2 bases and the J segment 4 bases; nucleotides outside the gene matches: 4. This CDR3 is built from 15 residues. CDR3 amino acids: CASSYGSSGRYEQYF. The CDR3 DNA sequence: TGTGCCAGCAGTTACGGTTCTAGCGGGAGGTACGAGCAGTACTTC.

The V call is TRBV27, the J call TRBJ2-5, with D perhaps TRBD2 (5 bases). Trimming shortened V by 3 bases and J by 1 base, and 9 bases separated the two germline ends. Germline V gene sequence: CDR1 MNHEY, CDR2 SMNVEV (reference sequence). The CDR3 runs 14 residues. The CDR3 spells CASSLVSAQETQYF. CDR3 DNA: TGTGCCAGCAGTTTGGTTAGCGCCCAAGAGACCCAGTACTTC.

The gene calls are TRBV9 and TRBJ2-3, with a weak D call TRBD2 (5 bases). Trimming took off 0 bases at V and 2 bases at J, with 10 bases between the two ends. The CDR3 is 15 residues long. Germline assignment: CDR1 SGDLS and CDR2 YYNGEE. As DNA, the CDR3 is TGTGCCAGCAGCGTAGATGTAGGACTCACAGATACGCAGTATTTT. Translating it yields CASSVDVGLTDTQYF.

The sample holds one count of this clone. The chain uses TRBV19 and TRBJ1-1; no clear D. The CDR3 loop spans 10 amino acids. Trimming removed 11 bases at V and 10 bases at J, with 14 bases between. Germline V gene data show CDR1 as LNHDA and CDR2 as SQIVND (reference sequence). The CDR3 spells CADTLDTAFF. As DNA, the CDR3 is TGTGCCGACACCCTAGACACAGCTTTCTTT.

This clone was picked up one time. This chain's CDR3 is CASSRRTQETQYF. In nucleotides, the CDR3 is TGTGCCAGCAGTAGGCGGACCCAAGAGACCCAGTACTTC. The rearrangement uses TRBV27 and TRBJ2-5, with D uncertain. Trimming stripped 5 bases from V and 1 base from J, with 8 bases between. The length of the CDR3 is 13 residues. Germline V gene sequence: CDR1 MNHEY, CDR2 SMNVEV (reference sequence).